This record concerns one TCR beta chain sequence. Its target is not known. The data derive from a study of post-analysis software for immune sequencing data. At the level of the study: In terms of disease course, relapsing-remitting, secondary progressive and progressive-relapsing multiple sclerosis were included.

The J segment lost 0 bases and the V segment lost 0 bases, leaving 9 bases of the junction unmatched. Germline-derived CDR1 and CDR2 are MGHRA and YSYEKL. This CDR3 contains 19 residues. The study, taken as a whole, reports: Multiple sclerosis patients had significantly lower normalized Chao1 diversity than controls. Among 5 or 6 TRBV segments more frequent in patients than controls were TRBV5-6, TRBV5-1 and TRBV20-1. Samples sharing a preparation batch grouped tightly together when assessed by F measure.

The TCR beta cDNA libraries contained unique molecular identifiers. Input of about 0.9 to 10 million T cells yielded 500,000 to 650,000 cDNA molecules. TCRdb analysed the PCR reads with MiXCR anew, one entry per CDR3 protein. This sample has 450,000 to 650,000 distinct CDR3 sequences, with roughly two fifths found just once. The sequence was collected from a girl under 18 with multiple sclerosis. The chain is built from TRBV4-1 and TRBJ2-5, with 11 bases lining up with TRBD2. Specimen: blood. CDR3 in amino acids: CASSQDWGRLAGYQETQYF. CDR3 DNA sequence: TGCGCCAGCAGCCAAGATTGGGGGAGACTAGCGGGATACCAAGAGACCCAGTACTTC.